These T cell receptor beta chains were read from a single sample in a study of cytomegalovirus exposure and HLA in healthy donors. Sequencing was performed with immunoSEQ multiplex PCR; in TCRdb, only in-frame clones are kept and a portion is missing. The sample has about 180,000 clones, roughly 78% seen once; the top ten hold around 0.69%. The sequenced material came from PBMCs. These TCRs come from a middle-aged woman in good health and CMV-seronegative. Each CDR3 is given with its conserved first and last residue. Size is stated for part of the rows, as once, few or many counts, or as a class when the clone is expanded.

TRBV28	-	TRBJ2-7	CASSFREQYF
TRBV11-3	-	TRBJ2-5	CASSSLRTTQETQYF
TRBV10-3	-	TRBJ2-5	CAISVSELETPYF
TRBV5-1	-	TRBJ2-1	CASSLVGTGNAVEQFF
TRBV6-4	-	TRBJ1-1	CASSEGRGREAFF
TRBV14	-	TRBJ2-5	CASSQETSGRRETQYF
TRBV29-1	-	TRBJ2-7	CSVTSGSFDEQYF
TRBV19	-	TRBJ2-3	CASSIGLAASTDTQYF
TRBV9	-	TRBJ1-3	CASSVAHGNTIYF
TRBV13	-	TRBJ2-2	CASSLGGQGRSGELFF
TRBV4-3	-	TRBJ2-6	CASSHPLSRFSGANVLTF
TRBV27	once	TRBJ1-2	CASSMGQGRRNYGYTF
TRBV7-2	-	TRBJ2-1	CASSLDRGYYNEQFF
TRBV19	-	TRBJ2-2	CASISGTVNTGELFF
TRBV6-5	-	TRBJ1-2	CASRPANYGYTF
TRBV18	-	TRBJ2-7	CASSLTGPWTYEQYF
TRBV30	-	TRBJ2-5	CAWSVNIGHGLQETQYF
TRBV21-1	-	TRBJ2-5	CASSKGPAGGQETQYF
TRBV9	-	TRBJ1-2	CASSVDPGGFGYTF
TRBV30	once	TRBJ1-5	CAWSPGQGPPSGQPQHF
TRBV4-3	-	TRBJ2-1	CASSQGTSGSSYNEQFF
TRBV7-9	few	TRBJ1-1	CASSSWTGRTFF
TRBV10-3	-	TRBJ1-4	CATEAGTADSEKLFF
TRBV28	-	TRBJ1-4	CASSTHRGRGEKLFF
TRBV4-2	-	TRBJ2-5	CASSQEPSGSGPQETQYF
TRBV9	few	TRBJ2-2	CASSPRTHANTGELFF
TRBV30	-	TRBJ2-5	CAWSPSPQETQYF
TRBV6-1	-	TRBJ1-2	CASSERDSSFYGYTF
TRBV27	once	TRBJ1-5	CASSLVGGQVGQPQHF
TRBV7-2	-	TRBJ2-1	CASSKTGGSSYNEQFF
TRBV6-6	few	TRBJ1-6	CASSLLGDSSPLHF
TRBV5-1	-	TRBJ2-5	CASSLDRVGLQETQYF
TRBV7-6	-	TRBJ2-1	CASSLSGGGSYNEQFF
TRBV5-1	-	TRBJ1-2	CASSLGTGSYGYTF
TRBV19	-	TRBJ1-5	CASSIVGSQPQHF
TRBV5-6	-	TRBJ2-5	CASSARGEETQYF
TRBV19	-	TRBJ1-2	CASRGSNYGYTF
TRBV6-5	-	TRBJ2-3	CAIELAGGGTDTQYF
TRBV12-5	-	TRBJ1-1	CASGLSTPAGTGGIMNTEAFF
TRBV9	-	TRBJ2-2	CASSAYTNTGELFF
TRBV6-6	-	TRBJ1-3	CASSYSTGTGNTIYF
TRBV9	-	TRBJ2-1	CASSVFRGGSYNEQFF
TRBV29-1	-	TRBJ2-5	CSVGGVGRQETQYF
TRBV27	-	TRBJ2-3	CASSLGRGPDTQYF
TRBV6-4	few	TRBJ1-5	CASSDSTGNQPQHF
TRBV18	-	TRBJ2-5	CASSQRPSGSMSETQYF
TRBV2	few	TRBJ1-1	CASSRPGLEAFF
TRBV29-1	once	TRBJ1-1	CSVEDSGQRNTEAFF
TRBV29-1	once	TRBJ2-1	CSVEDLRGQGARAANNEQFF
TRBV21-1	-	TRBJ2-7	CASSISGDPAYEQYF
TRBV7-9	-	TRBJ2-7	CASSLTYGQGAYEQYF